These T cell receptor beta chains were read from a single sample in a study of T cell changes during pregnancy in multiple sclerosis. Data came from immunoSEQ multiplex PCR; TCRdb stores just in-frame clones and leaves some out. The data show 98,000 or so clones, with roughly 92% seen just once and almost 1% held by the top ten. The input for sequencing was peripheral blood, taken after pregnancy. Receptors were obtained from a female donor with multiple sclerosis, enrolled in a pregnancy study. Each CDR3 is given with its conserved first and last residue. Each record gives: J gene, clone size, D gene, V gene, CDR3 protein, CDR3 DNA. D genes are given only for firm matches. Clone size is given for some rows only: seen once, a few or many times, or a class if the clone is expanded.

J gene: TRBJ2-6
clone size: -
D gene: TRBD2
V gene: TRBV6-1
CDR3 protein: CASRRGGSGANVLTF
CDR3 DNA: TGTGCCAGCAGACGGGGAGGGTCGGGGGCCAACGTCCTGACTTTC

J gene: TRBJ2-1
clone size: -
D gene: TRBD1
V gene: TRBV27
CDR3 protein: CASSSGRQGFF
CDR3 DNA: TGTGCCAGCAGTTCGGGGCGACAGGGGTTCTTC

J gene: TRBJ2-5
clone size: -
D gene: TRBD2
V gene: TRBV6-5
CDR3 protein: CASSRREGTQYF
CDR3 DNA: TGTGCCAGCAGCCGCCGGGAGGGGACCCAGTACTTC

J gene: TRBJ2-2
clone size: -
D gene: -
V gene: TRBV9
CDR3 protein: CASGGPNTGELFF
CDR3 DNA: TGTGCCAGCGGGGGCCCGAACACCGGGGAGCTGTTTTTT

J gene: TRBJ2-2
clone size: -
D gene: TRBD1
V gene: TRBV6-1
CDR3 protein: CASRTGTGGTGELFF
CDR3 DNA: TGTGCCAGCAGAACCGGGACAGGGGGCACCGGGGAGCTGTTTTTT

J gene: TRBJ1-1
clone size: -
D gene: -
V gene: TRBV11-2
CDR3 protein: CASSLHRTLGGGTNTEAFF
CDR3 DNA: TGTGCCAGCAGCTTACACCGCACATTAGGGGGAGGGACCAACACTGAAGCTTTCTTT

J gene: TRBJ2-3
clone size: once
D gene: -
V gene: TRBV7-9
CDR3 protein: CASSDRAGMSGRGPDTQYF
CDR3 DNA: TGTGCCAGCAGCGATCGAGCAGGGATGAGCGGGCGGGGCCCAGATACGCAGTATTTT

J gene: TRBJ1-2
clone size: -
D gene: -
V gene: TRBV19
CDR3 protein: CASRPDGKYGYTF
CDR3 DNA: TGTGCCAGTAGGCCGGACGGGAAATATGGCTACACCTTC

J gene: TRBJ2-5
clone size: -
D gene: -
V gene: TRBV5-6
CDR3 protein: CASSLGRGRKTQYF
CDR3 DNA: TGTGCCAGCAGCTTGGGTCGGGGGAGGAAGACCCAGTACTTC

J gene: TRBJ1-5
clone size: once
D gene: TRBD1
V gene: TRBV2
CDR3 protein: CASKGQGDQPQHF
CDR3 DNA: TGTGCCAGCAAAGGACAGGGGGATCAGCCCCAGCATTTT

J gene: TRBJ1-3
clone size: -
D gene: TRBD1
V gene: TRBV19
CDR3 protein: CASSIYKRQGSGNTIYF
CDR3 DNA: TGTGCCAGTAGTATATACAAACGACAGGGCTCTGGAAACACCATATATTTT

J gene: TRBJ2-7
clone size: -
D gene: TRBD2
V gene: TRBV18
CDR3 protein: CASSRNAGGGDEQYF
CDR3 DNA: TGTGCCAGCTCACGAAATGCTGGCGGGGGAGACGAGCAGTACTTC

J gene: TRBJ1-2
clone size: -
D gene: -
V gene: TRBV29-1
CDR3 protein: CSVEVGGSTNYGYTF
CDR3 DNA: TGCAGCGTTGAGGTGGGGGGTTCCACAAACTATGGCTACACCTTC

J gene: TRBJ1-3
clone size: -
D gene: TRBD1
V gene: TRBV5-1
CDR3 protein: CASSLTGDTIYF
CDR3 DNA: TGCGCCAGCAGCTTGACAGGGGACACCATATATTTT

J gene: TRBJ2-3
clone size: -
D gene: TRBD1
V gene: TRBV29-1
CDR3 protein: CKPESDRGATDTQYF
CDR3 DNA: TGCAAACCTGAGTCGGACAGGGGGGCCACAGATACGCAGTATTTT

J gene: TRBJ2-5
clone size: -
D gene: TRBD1
V gene: TRBV5-1
CDR3 protein: CASSSGTGRETQYF
CDR3 DNA: TGCGCCAGCAGCTCCGGGACAGGGAGGGAGACCCAGTACTTC

J gene: TRBJ2-3
clone size: -
D gene: TRBD2
V gene: TRBV4-1
CDR3 protein: CASSPSGVTDTQYF
CDR3 DNA: TGCGCCAGCAGCCCTAGCGGGGTCACAGATACGCAGTATTTT

J gene: TRBJ2-2
clone size: -
D gene: TRBD2
V gene: TRBV28
CDR3 protein: CASSPRGLAGRGELFF
CDR3 DNA: TGTGCCAGCAGTCCCCGTGGACTAGCGGGACGCGGGGAGCTGTTTTTT

J gene: TRBJ2-1
clone size: -
D gene: TRBD2
V gene: TRBV10-3
CDR3 protein: CAISDAGTSGRLDEQFF
CDR3 DNA: TGTGCCATCAGTGACGCCGGGACTAGCGGGAGACTGGATGAGCAGTTCTTC

J gene: TRBJ2-1
clone size: -
D gene: TRBD2
V gene: TRBV28
CDR3 protein: CASSSPGGEAYNEQFF
CDR3 DNA: TGTGCCAGCAGTTCGCCGGGAGGGGAAGCCTACAATGAGCAGTTCTTC

J gene: TRBJ2-7
clone size: -
D gene: TRBD2
V gene: TRBV6-5
CDR3 protein: CASHTAGGIHEQYF
CDR3 DNA: TGTGCCAGCCACACTGCGGGAGGAATCCACGAGCAGTACTTC

J gene: TRBJ2-3
clone size: -
D gene: -
V gene: TRBV19
CDR3 protein: CASSSEEGSTDTQYF
CDR3 DNA: TGTGCCAGTAGCTCCGAGGAGGGCAGTACAGATACGCAGTATTTT

J gene: TRBJ2-1
clone size: -
D gene: TRBD2
V gene: TRBV5-1
CDR3 protein: CASSTGLAGGYEQFF
CDR3 DNA: TGCGCCAGCAGCACCGGACTAGCGGGAGGATATGAGCAGTTCTTC

J gene: TRBJ2-2
clone size: once
D gene: TRBD1
V gene: TRBV19
CDR3 protein: CASTTGAWDTGELFF
CDR3 DNA: TGTGCCAGTACCACAGGGGCTTGGGACACCGGGGAGCTGTTTTTT

J gene: TRBJ2-1
clone size: few
D gene: TRBD2
V gene: TRBV7-3
CDR3 protein: CASSLRLAGLNSEQFF
CDR3 DNA: TGTGCCAGCAGCTTAAGACTAGCGGGACTAAACAGTGAGCAGTTCTTC

J gene: TRBJ2-7
clone size: -
D gene: TRBD1
V gene: TRBV5-1
CDR3 protein: CSSRAGGSYEQYF
CDR3 DNA: TGCTCTAGCAGGGCAGGGGGCTCCTACGAGCAGTACTTC

J gene: TRBJ1-1
clone size: -
D gene: -
V gene: TRBV19
CDR3 protein: CASSIAPTGNTEAFF
CDR3 DNA: TGTGCCAGTAGTATAGCGCCGACGGGGAACACTGAAGCTTTCTTT

J gene: TRBJ2-3
clone size: few
D gene: TRBD1
V gene: TRBV27
CDR3 protein: CASGDRGYTDTQYF
CDR3 DNA: TGTGCCAGCGGGGACAGGGGTTACACAGATACGCAGTATTTT

J gene: TRBJ1-2
clone size: -
D gene: TRBD1
V gene: TRBV5-1
CDR3 protein: CASSLETGSVSGYTF
CDR3 DNA: TGCGCCAGCAGCTTGGAGACAGGGTCTGTTTCTGGCTACACCTTC

J gene: TRBJ1-1
clone size: -
D gene: TRBD1
V gene: TRBV6-1
CDR3 protein: CASSAGQGITEAFF
CDR3 DNA: TGTGCCAGCAGTGCCGGACAGGGTATCACTGAAGCTTTCTTT

J gene: TRBJ1-3
clone size: -
D gene: -
V gene: TRBV6-1
CDR3 protein: CASSEVSRAGNTIYF
CDR3 DNA: TGTGCCAGCAGTGAGGTGAGCAGGGCTGGAAACACCATATATTTT

J gene: TRBJ2-5
clone size: -
D gene: TRBD2
V gene: TRBV2
CDR3 protein: CASSRQGVGGEETQYF
CDR3 DNA: TGTGCCAGCAGTAGGCAAGGGGTGGGAGGGGAAGAGACCCAGTACTTC

J gene: TRBJ2-7
clone size: -
D gene: -
V gene: TRBV18
CDR3 protein: CASSPGRGNEQYF
CDR3 DNA: TGTGCCAGCTCACCAGGCAGGGGCAACGAGCAGTACTTC

J gene: TRBJ1-2
clone size: -
D gene: TRBD1
V gene: TRBV19
CDR3 protein: CASSIDRAHGYTF
CDR3 DNA: TGTGCCAGTAGTATCGACAGGGCCCATGGCTACACCTTC

J gene: TRBJ1-3
clone size: once
D gene: TRBD1
V gene: TRBV7-2
CDR3 protein: CASSLARGGNTIYF
CDR3 DNA: TGTGCCAGCAGCTTAGCCAGGGGGGGAAACACCATATATTTT

J gene: TRBJ2-1
clone size: -
D gene: TRBD2
V gene: TRBV4-1
CDR3 protein: CASSQDSGEGLRNEQFF
CDR3 DNA: TGCGCCAGCAGCCAAGATTCGGGGGAGGGCCTCAGGAATGAGCAGTTCTTC

J gene: TRBJ1-5
clone size: -
D gene: TRBD1
V gene: TRBV6-1
CDR3 protein: CASRRDRVQPQHF
CDR3 DNA: TGTGCCAGCAGACGCGACAGGGTACAGCCCCAGCATTTT

J gene: TRBJ1-1
clone size: -
D gene: TRBD1
V gene: TRBV5-4
CDR3 protein: CASSLDRGPSEAFF
CDR3 DNA: TGTGCCAGCAGCCTTGACAGGGGGCCAAGTGAAGCTTTCTTT

J gene: TRBJ1-1
clone size: -
D gene: -
V gene: TRBV7-9
CDR3 protein: CASNRGGENTEAFF
CDR3 DNA: TGTGCCAGCAACCGGGGCGGGGAGAACACTGAAGCTTTCTTT

J gene: TRBJ2-7
clone size: few
D gene: -
V gene: TRBV21-1
CDR3 protein: CASRDQIGTSGRREQYF
CDR3 DNA: TGTGCCAGCAGGGATCAAATCGGGACTAGCGGGAGGAGGGAGCAGTACTTC

J gene: TRBJ1-1
clone size: -
D gene: -
V gene: TRBV16
CDR3 protein: CASSQDNSKTEAFF
CDR3 DNA: TGTGCCAGCAGCCAGGACAATTCGAAGACTGAAGCTTTCTTT

J gene: TRBJ2-4
clone size: -
D gene: -
V gene: TRBV28
CDR3 protein: CASSSRGLAKNIQYF
CDR3 DNA: TGTGCCAGCAGTTCGAGGGGACTAGCCAAAAACATTCAGTACTTC

J gene: TRBJ2-5
clone size: -
D gene: TRBD2
V gene: TRBV6-1
CDR3 protein: CASSELLAGDETQYF
CDR3 DNA: TGTGCCAGCAGTGAATTACTAGCGGGAGATGAGACCCAGTACTTC

J gene: TRBJ2-2
clone size: -
D gene: -
V gene: TRBV11-2
CDR3 protein: CASSWGHRVANTGELFF
CDR3 DNA: TGTGCCAGCAGCTGGGGACATCGAGTCGCGAACACCGGGGAGCTGTTTTTT

J gene: TRBJ2-7
clone size: -
D gene: -
V gene: TRBV12-5
CDR3 protein: CASGLVKILGGASSYEQYF
CDR3 DNA: TGTGCTAGTGGTTTGGTAAAAATTTTGGGGGGGGCGAGCTCCTACGAGCAGTACTTC

J gene: TRBJ1-3
clone size: -
D gene: TRBD1
V gene: TRBV11-2
CDR3 protein: CASSGTGTGGFGNTIYF
CDR3 DNA: TGTGCCAGCAGCGGCACCGGGACAGGGGGCTTTGGAAACACCATATATTTT

J gene: TRBJ2-7
clone size: -
D gene: TRBD2
V gene: TRBV5-4
CDR3 protein: CASSLGLAGGAYEQYF
CDR3 DNA: TGTGCCAGCAGCTTGGGTCTAGCGGGAGGGGCCTACGAGCAGTACTTC

J gene: TRBJ2-7
clone size: few
D gene: TRBD2
V gene: TRBV7-9
CDR3 protein: CASSSPGLASEQYF
CDR3 DNA: TGTGCCAGCAGCTCCCCGGGACTAGCGAGCGAGCAGTACTTC

J gene: TRBJ2-7
clone size: -
D gene: TRBD2
V gene: TRBV27
CDR3 protein: CASSLLSGLASYEQYF
CDR3 DNA: TGTGCCAGCAGTTTATTGTCGGGACTAGCCTCCTACGAGCAGTACTTC

J gene: TRBJ2-1
clone size: -
D gene: -
V gene: TRBV27
CDR3 protein: CASTPGSSVRNEQFF
CDR3 DNA: TGTGCCAGCACCCCGGGGAGTTCGGTTCGCAATGAGCAGTTCTTC

J gene: TRBJ1-3
clone size: -
D gene: -
V gene: TRBV6-5
CDR3 protein: CASSYRGTSGNTIYF
CDR3 DNA: TGTGCCAGCAGTTACCGGGGGACCTCTGGAAACACCATATATTTT

J gene: TRBJ1-1
clone size: -
D gene: -
V gene: TRBV7-6
CDR3 protein: CASSQGQWNTEAFF
CDR3 DNA: TGTGCCAGCAGCCAAGGACAGTGGAACACTGAAGCTTTCTTT

J gene: TRBJ1-5
clone size: -
D gene: -
V gene: TRBV6-1
CDR3 protein: CASSPDYSNQPQHF
CDR3 DNA: TGTGCCAGCAGCCCAGATTATAGCAATCAGCCCCAGCATTTT

J gene: TRBJ2-2
clone size: -
D gene: TRBD2
V gene: TRBV5-6
CDR3 protein: CASSHPTSRANTGELFF
CDR3 DNA: TGTGCCAGCAGCCACCCGACTAGCAGAGCGAACACCGGGGAGCTGTTTTTT

J gene: TRBJ2-3
clone size: -
D gene: -
V gene: TRBV18
CDR3 protein: CASSPEDGTDTQYF
CDR3 DNA: TGTGCCAGCTCACCGGAGGACGGCACAGATACGCAGTATTTT

J gene: TRBJ1-2
clone size: -
D gene: -
V gene: TRBV7-2
CDR3 protein: CASSFKMATVYGYTF
CDR3 DNA: TGTGCCAGCAGCTTCAAAATGGCGACAGTCTATGGCTACACCTTC

J gene: TRBJ1-3
clone size: -
D gene: -
V gene: TRBV25-1
CDR3 protein: CASSEPRTGNTIYF
CDR3 DNA: TGTGCCAGCAGTGAACCCAGGACTGGAAACACCATATATTTT

J gene: TRBJ2-1
clone size: -
D gene: TRBD1
V gene: TRBV5-6
CDR3 protein: CASSLMTGQGANNEQFF
CDR3 DNA: TGTGCCAGCAGCCTAATGACTGGACAGGGGGCGAACAATGAGCAGTTCTTC

J gene: TRBJ2-7
clone size: -
D gene: TRBD2
V gene: TRBV6-1
CDR3 protein: CASSARTSGNYEQYF
CDR3 DNA: TGTGCCAGCAGTGCCAGGACTAGCGGAAACTACGAGCAGTACTTC